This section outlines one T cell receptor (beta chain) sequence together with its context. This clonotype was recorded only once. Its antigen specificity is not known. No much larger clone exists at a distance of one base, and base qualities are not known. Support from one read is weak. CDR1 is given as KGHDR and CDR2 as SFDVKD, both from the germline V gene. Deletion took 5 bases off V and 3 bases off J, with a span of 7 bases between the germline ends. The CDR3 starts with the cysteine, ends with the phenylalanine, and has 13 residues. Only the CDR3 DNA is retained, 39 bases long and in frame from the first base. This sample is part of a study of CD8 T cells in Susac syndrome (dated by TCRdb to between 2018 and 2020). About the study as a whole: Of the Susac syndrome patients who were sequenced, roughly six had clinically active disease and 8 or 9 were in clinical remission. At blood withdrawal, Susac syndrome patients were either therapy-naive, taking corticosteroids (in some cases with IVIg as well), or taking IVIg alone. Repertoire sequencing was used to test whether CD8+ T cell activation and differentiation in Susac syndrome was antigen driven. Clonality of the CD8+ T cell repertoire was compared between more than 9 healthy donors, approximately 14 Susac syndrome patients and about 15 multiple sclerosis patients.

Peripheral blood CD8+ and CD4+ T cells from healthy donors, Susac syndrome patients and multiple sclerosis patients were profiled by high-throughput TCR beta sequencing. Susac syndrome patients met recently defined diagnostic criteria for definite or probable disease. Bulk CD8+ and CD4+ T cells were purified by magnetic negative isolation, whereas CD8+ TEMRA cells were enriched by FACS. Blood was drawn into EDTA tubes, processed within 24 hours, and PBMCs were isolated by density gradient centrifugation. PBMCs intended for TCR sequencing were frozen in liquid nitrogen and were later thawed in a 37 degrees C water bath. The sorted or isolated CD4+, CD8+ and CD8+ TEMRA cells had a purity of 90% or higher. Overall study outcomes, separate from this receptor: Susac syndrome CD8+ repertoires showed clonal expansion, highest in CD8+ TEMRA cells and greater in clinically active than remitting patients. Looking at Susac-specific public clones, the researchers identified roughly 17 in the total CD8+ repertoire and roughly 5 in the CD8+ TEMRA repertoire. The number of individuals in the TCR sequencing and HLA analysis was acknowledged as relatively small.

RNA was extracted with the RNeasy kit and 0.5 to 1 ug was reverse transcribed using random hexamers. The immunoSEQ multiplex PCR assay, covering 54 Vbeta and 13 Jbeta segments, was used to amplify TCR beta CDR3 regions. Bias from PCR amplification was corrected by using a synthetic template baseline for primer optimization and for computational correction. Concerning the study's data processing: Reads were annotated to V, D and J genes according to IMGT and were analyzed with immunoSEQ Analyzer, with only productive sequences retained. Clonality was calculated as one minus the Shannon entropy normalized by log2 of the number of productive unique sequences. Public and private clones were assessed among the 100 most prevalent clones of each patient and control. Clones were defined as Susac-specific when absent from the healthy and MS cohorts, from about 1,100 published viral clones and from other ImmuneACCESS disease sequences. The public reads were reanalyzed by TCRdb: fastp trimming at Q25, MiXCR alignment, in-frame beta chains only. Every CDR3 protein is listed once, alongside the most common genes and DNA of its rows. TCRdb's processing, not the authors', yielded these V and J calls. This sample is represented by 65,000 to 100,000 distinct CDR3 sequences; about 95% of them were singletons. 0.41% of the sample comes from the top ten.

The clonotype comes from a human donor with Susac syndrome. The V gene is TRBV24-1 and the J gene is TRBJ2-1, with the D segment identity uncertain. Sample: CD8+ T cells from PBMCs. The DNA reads TGTGCCACCAGTGGAATCCACTACAATGAGCAGTTCTTC. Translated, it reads CATSGIHYNEQFF.